Listed here is a single T cell receptor beta chain. The antigen it recognizes is unknown. No quality values exist for individual bases; no much larger clone is one base distant. From the germline V gene (reference sequence), CDR1 is SEHNR and CDR2 is FQNEAQ. Between the V and J ends, shortened by 1 base and 2 bases respectively, the junction contains 6 bases. Counted from cysteine to phenylalanine, this CDR3 has 15 amino acids. The entry retains the CDR3 DNA only, 45 bases that are in frame from base 1. This sample is part of a study of blood T cell repertoires in COVID-19 (dated by TCRdb to 2018 to 2021). Broadly, across the study: Samples covering the acute and convalescent phases of COVID-19 were provided by collaborators in the United States, Italy and Spain. A de-identified subject ID, COVID-19 status, age in years and sex were almost always included in the sample metadata. The prospective study material was composed of cDNA or gDNA derived from T cells, B-cell-depleted T cells, or PBMCs. The samples were drawn from two sources: the first 160 participants of the ongoing ImmuneRACE study, and over 1,000 subjects contributed by 6 global collaborators. Where available, HLA class I and class II types were obtained from metadata supplied by the sample provider rather than from assay-based typing. The dataset comprised deeply sampled blood TCRbeta repertoires from subjects exposed to, actively infected with, or recovered from COVID-19. The repertoires were released in a freely available public database meant as a resource for research on the immune response to SARS-CoV-2.

Summary of the overall study and its limitations: How much clinical and demographic metadata was included differed by source and by participant, and the metadata was provided uncurated.

The collaborating institutions used their own protocols to collect whole blood in K2EDTA tubes. Collaborator samples were shipped for TCRbeta analysis as frozen whole blood, isolated PBMCs, or DNA extracted from either sample type. The immunoSEQ Assay, a bias-controlled multiplex PCR, was used to amplify TCRbeta CDR3 regions from genomic DNA. In the authors' own workflow: The number of nucleated cells in each sample was estimated by amplification of reference gene primers within the assay. To quantify the absolute abundance of each unique TCRbeta CDR3 rearrangement, sequence reads were collapsed and filtered. For each sample, productive Simpson clonality was calculated as the square root of Simpson's diversity index across productive rearrangements. This immuneACCESS table, as held by TCRdb, lists in-frame sequences with V and J called but not all clones. Of the missing ones, under half trace to an unresolved V gene in checked studies; the others have no known cause. The DNA was the basis for D and trimming; V, J and clone size are from that table. The sample data list about 230,000 clones, and roughly four fifths of these were observed just once. Clones ranked in the top ten supply about 7.4% of the sample.

Sequenced input: peripheral blood. The receptor comes from a woman aged 50 to 60 with acute or convalescent COVID-19. The chain is assembled from TRBV7-9 and TRBJ1-6, with a weak D call of TRBD1 (6 bases match). In nucleotide form, the sequence is TGTGCCAGCAGCTTAGAGGGGGCCTATAATTCACCCCTCCACTTT. It is translated as CASSLEGAYNSPLHF.